What follows describes a single T cell receptor (beta chain). Its antigen is as yet unknown. This specimen belongs to a study of shared clonotypes between healthy human individuals. Study-wide results and limits: Exclusively blood specimens were collected; tissue repertoires likely differ.

Clones were read by immunoSEQ multiplex PCR, and TCRdb kept only the in-frame ones, dropping some. Of some 530,000 clones listed, around 80% were seen once; the top ten hold about 12%. Germline V gene lookup returns CDR1 SGHTA and CDR2 FQGNSA. The CDR3 has 14 amino acids. V lost 3 bases and J lost 1, with 9 bases in between. The gene calls are TRBV7-2 and TRBJ1-1; maybe TRBD1 (5 bases). Material for sequencing was PBMCs. This clonotype originated in a woman aged 40 to 50 in good health. Some clones in this sample may be carry-over from other donors' samples. The DNA of the CDR3 is TGTGCCAGCAGCTTTCGTGGGGGGAACACTGAAGCTTTCTTT. Protein product: CASSFRGGNTEAFF.